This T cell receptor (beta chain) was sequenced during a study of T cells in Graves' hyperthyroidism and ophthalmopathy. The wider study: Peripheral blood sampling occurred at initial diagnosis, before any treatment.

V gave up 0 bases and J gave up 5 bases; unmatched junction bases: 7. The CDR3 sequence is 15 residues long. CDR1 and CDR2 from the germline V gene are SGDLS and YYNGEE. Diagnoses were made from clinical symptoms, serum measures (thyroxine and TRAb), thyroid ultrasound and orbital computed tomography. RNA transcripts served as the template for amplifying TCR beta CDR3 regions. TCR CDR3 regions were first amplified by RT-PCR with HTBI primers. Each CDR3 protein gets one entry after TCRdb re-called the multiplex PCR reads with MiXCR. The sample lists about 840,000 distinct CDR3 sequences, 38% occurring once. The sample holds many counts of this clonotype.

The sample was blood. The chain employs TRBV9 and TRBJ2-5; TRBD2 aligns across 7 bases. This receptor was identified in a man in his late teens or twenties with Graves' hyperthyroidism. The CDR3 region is CASSVDYGRQETQYF. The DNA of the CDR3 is TGTGCCAGCAGCGTAGATTACGGGAGGCAGGAGACCCAGTACTTC.